These 22 T cell receptor beta chains came from one sample sequenced in a study of beta chain features in type 1 diabetes. Study-level points and caveats: All four CD4+ subsets of Type 1 diabetes patients contained TCRB CDR3s that were moderately but significantly shorter.

The sequenced template was cDNA made from the entire isolated RNA. Repertoires were generated with immunoSEQ multiplex PCR, while TCRdb's copy carries only in-frame clones and drops some. The table lists 250,000 to 300,000 clones, 24% of them singletons. For these receptors, no antigen is known. The sequenced sample was naive CD4+ T cells from blood. These receptors all come from a woman under 40 with type 1 diabetes.

This chain links TRBV29-1 with TRBJ1-4, with 7 bases matching TRBD1. Trimming cost V 7 bases and J 6 bases; bases outside gene matches: 20. Germline assignment: CDR1 SQVTM and CDR2 ANQGSEA. The CDR3 contains 17 residues. In nucleotides, the CDR3 is TGCAGCGCTTCCCGGGACAGAATCTCTCCGGCGGATGAAAAACTGTTTTTT. Protein sequence: CSASRDRISPADEKLFF.

This clone was picked up a small number of times. This chain joins TRBV28 and TRBJ2-1; tentatively, D is TRBD1 (6 bases). The CDR3 is made up of 15 amino acids. Trimming took off 6 bases at V and 6 bases at J, with 18 bases between the two ends. The germline V gene has CDR1 MDHEN and CDR2 SYDVKM. In DNA form, the CDR3 reads TGTGCCAGCAGCCCCCACAGGGTGCTTCGCAATGAGCAGTTCTTC. Translated, it gives CASSPHRVLRNEQFF.

This clone has a handful of counts. The genes are TRBV5-1 and TRBJ1-5, with 8 bases that match TRBD1. There are 16 residues in the CDR3. Trimming took 1 base from V and 0 from J; bases not matched to a gene: 3. CDR1 SGHRS and CDR2 YFSETQ come from the germline V gene. CDR3 sequence: CASSLTGQDSNQPQHF. The CDR3 nucleotides are TGCGCCAGCAGCTTGACGGGACAGGATAGCAATCAGCCCCAGCATTTT.

This clone has just a few counts. The V call is TRBV29-1, the J call TRBJ1-1; no firm D call. Germline assignment: CDR1 SQVTM and CDR2 ANQGSEA. This CDR3 region has 13 residues. V was shortened by 4 bases and J by 4 bases, with 13 bases between the two germline ends. CDR3 loop: CSVGHAGVTEAFF. The DNA of the CDR3 is TGCAGCGTTGGACACGCCGGGGTCACTGAAGCTTTCTTT.

A few counts support this clone. This chain uses TRBV5-6 with TRBJ2-7; D uncertain. Germline V CDR1 and CDR2: SGHDT, YYEEEE. This CDR3 is 13 amino acids long. V was clipped by 4 bases and J by 2 bases, with 10 bases between them. CDR3 bases: TGTGCCAGCAGCATAATGGGCCCCTACGAGCAGTACTTC. Translated: CASSIMGPYEQYF.

The chain carries TRBV19 and TRBJ2-7; the match to TRBD1 covers 8 bases. This CDR3 spans 14 amino acids. The V gene's germline CDR1 is LNHDA and CDR2 SQIVND (reference sequence). V lost 3 bases and J lost 6; bases outside the gene matches: 7. The CDR3 here is CASSISAGGREQYF. The CDR3 region has the DNA TGTGCCAGTAGTATCTCGGCAGGGGGCCGCGAGCAGTACTTC.

The chain recombines TRBV11-2 with TRBJ2-7; D is ambiguous. The V gene's germline CDR1 is SGHAT and CDR2 FQNNGV. This CDR3 spans 15 amino acids. V was clipped by 2 bases and J by 2 bases, with 13 bases between them. As DNA, the CDR3 is TGTGCCAGCAGCTTACGTGCTAGTCTGGCCTACGAGCAGTACTTC. Translated, it gives CASSLRASLAYEQYF.

Only a few counts were recorded for this clone. This chain uses TRBV29-1 with TRBJ2-3, with TRBD2 matching 11 bases. Germline lookup yields CDR1 SQVTM and CDR2 ANQGSEA. The CDR3 spans 13 residues. The V and J ends lost 7 bases and 3 bases, in that order; junction bases with no gene match: 3. This chain's CDR3 is CSALAGGTDTQYF. The CDR3 region has the DNA TGCAGCGCCTTAGCGGGAGGGACAGATACGCAGTATTTT.

The chain uses TRBV30 and TRBJ1-5; D unclear. V was clipped by 0 bases and J by 0 bases, with 3 bases between them. Germline CDR1 and CDR2: GTSNPN and SVGIG (reference sequence). The CDR3 runs to 13 residues. CDR3 region: CAWSVHSNQPQHF. The CDR3 nucleotides are TGTGCCTGGAGTGTCCATAGCAATCAGCCCCAGCATTTT.

V usage is TRBV7-2 and J usage is TRBJ2-3; 7 nucleotides line up with TRBD1. From germline, CDR1 is SGHTA and CDR2 FQGNSA. J lost 2 bases, V lost 2 bases, and 10 bases had no gene match. This CDR3 is 17 amino acids long. CDR3 sequence (DNA): TGTGCCAGCAGCTTAAGGGGGCTAGCCGATACCACAGATACGCAGTATTTT. Translated: CASSLRGLADTTDTQYF.

This chain links TRBV29-1 with TRBJ2-7; D perhaps matches TRBD1 (6 bases). Per the germline V gene, CDR1 is SQVTM and CDR2 is ANQGSEA. This CDR3 has 14 amino acids. V shed 2 bases and J shed 6 bases, with 17 bases lying between them. CDR3 coding DNA: TGCAGCGTTGAACGGCAGGGGACAAGAGTCGAGCAGTACTTC. Its protein is CSVERQGTRVEQYF.

This clone was counted between two and nine times. The chain joins TRBV29-1 to TRBJ1-1, with TRBD1 matching 8 bases. CDR3 size: 12 residues. Per germline, CDR1 SQVTM and CDR2 ANQGSEA. V was clipped by 5 bases and J by 10 bases; unmatched bases: 9. The CDR3 coding sequence is TGCAGCGTTATTACAGGGGGTCGCGGAGCTTTCTTT. This codes for CSVITGGRGAFF. Based on the CDR3 plus reference TRBV29-1 and TRBJ1-1, the full variable domain is SAVISQKPSRDICQRGTSLTIQCQVDSQVTMMFWYRQQPGQSLTLIATANQGSEATYESGFVIDKFPISRPNLTFSTLTVSNMSPEDSSIYLCSVITGGRGAFFGQGTRLTVV.

This clone came up a few times. The rearrangement uses TRBV5-4 and TRBJ2-1, with a weak D call TRBD2 (7 bases). The V end was cut by 0 bases, the J end by 1 base, with 17 bases between. In germline, CDR1 is SGHNT, CDR2 YYREEE (reference sequence). This CDR3 has 18 residues. The CDR3 DNA sequence: TGTGCCAGCAGCTTGGCCGGTGTTGGGGGGGCGTCCTACAATGAGCAGTTCTTC. It yields the protein CASSLAGVGGASYNEQFF.

About this clone: Other DNA sequences in this specimen translate into the identical CDR3. This rearrangement joins TRBV4-1 to TRBJ1-1; TRBD1 matches 8 bases. Per germline, CDR1 MGHRA and CDR2 YSYEKL. The length of the CDR3 is 15 residues. With 1 base clipped from V and 14 bases from J, the junction kept 15 bases outside the gene matches. As DNA, the CDR3 is TGCGCCAGCAGCCAAGTAATTGGACAGGGCTCCGATTGGTTCTTT. Protein sequence: CASSQVIGQGSDWFF.

This rearrangement joins TRBV7-8 to TRBJ2-5; TRBD1 aligns across 11 bases. In germline, CDR1 is SGHVS, CDR2 FQNEAQ. After removal of 5 bases from V and 4 bases from J, the junction contained 6 bases not matched to a gene. This CDR3 is 15 amino acids long. CDR3: CASSIGTGGGETQYF. DNA of the CDR3: TGTGCCAGCAGCATTGGGACAGGGGGAGGAGAGACCCAGTACTTC.

The gene calls are TRBV28 and TRBJ1-1; 8 nucleotides align to TRBD1. V gave up 5 bases and J gave up 6 bases; unmatched junction bases: 2. Germline CDR1 MDHEN, CDR2 SYDVKM. This CDR3 has 12 residues. The CDR3 DNA reads as TGTGCCAGCAGTCAACAGGGGGCTGAAGCTTTCTTT. This translates into CASSQQGAEAFF. The full variable domain, completed using reference TRBV28 and TRBJ1-1, is DVKVTQSSRYLVKRTGEKVFLECVQDMDHENMFWYRQDPGLGLRLIYFSYDVKMKEKGDIPEGYSVSREKKERFSLILESASTNQTSMYLCASSQQGAEAFFGQGTRLTVV.

This sequence joins TRBV5-6 and TRBJ2-7; the match to TRBD1 covers 8 bases. From germline, CDR1 is SGHDT and CDR2 YYEEEE. This CDR3 is 15 amino acids long. The V segment lost 0 bases and the J segment 1 base; nucleotides outside the gene matches: 3. The CDR3 region has the DNA TGTGCCAGCAGCTTGGCCGGACAGGGTTCCTACGAGCAGTACTTC. As protein: CASSLAGQGSYEQYF.

This clone was observed a few times. The gene calls are TRBV29-1 and TRBJ1-5; D ambiguous. Trimming left V 0 bases short and J 5 bases short, with 5 bases between. The CDR3 sequence is 12 residues long. Germline CDR1 and CDR2: SQVTM and ANQGSEA. The CDR3 bases are TGCAGCGTTGAAGATCCGGATCAGCCCCAGCATTTT. This sequence encodes CSVEDPDQPQHF.

This clone turned up a few times. The chain is built from TRBV19 and TRBJ1-5, with D perhaps TRBD1 (6 bases). The germline V gene encodes CDR1 LNHDA and CDR2 SQIVND (reference sequence). Trimming took off 7 bases at V and 1 base at J, with 14 bases between the two ends. CDR3 length equals 15 residues. This CDR3 is CASTPLRGSNQPQHF. For the CDR3, the DNA is TGTGCCAGTACCCCCTTGAGGGGGAGCAATCAGCCCCAGCATTTT.

The CDR3 loop reads CASKAGQANTEAFF. The CDR3 nucleotides are TGTGCCAGCAAAGCGGGACAGGCGAACACTGAAGCTTTCTTT. This chain connects TRBV2 to TRBJ1-1; TRBD1 matches 8 bases. This CDR3 contains 14 residues. Losses at the gene ends were 7 bases for V and 1 base for J; bases not matched to a gene: 5. Looked up from germline, CDR1 is SNHLY and CDR2 is FYNNEI.

As for this clone: Other nucleotide sequences from this sample produce the same CDR3. The chain links TRBV28 to TRBJ1-2; TRBD1 matches at 8 bases. With 8 bases clipped from V and 4 bases from J, the junction kept 6 bases outside the gene matches. Germline assignment: CDR1 MDHEN and CDR2 SYDVKM. The CDR3 is made up of 13 amino acids. CDR3 sequence (DNA): TGTGCCAGCCGTCCGGGACAGGTCTATGGCTACACCTTC. It codes for CASRPGQVYGYTF.

This clone was picked up a small number of times. The chain carries TRBV4-1 and TRBJ2-1; 12 bases are a match to TRBD2. The CDR3 is 16 residues long. Germline CDR1 reads MGHRA; CDR2 reads YSYEKL. Unmatched junction bases numbered 8, after V lost 3 bases and J lost 8 bases. This chain's CDR3 is CASSHLRTSGNDEQFF. As DNA, the CDR3 is TGCGCCAGCAGCCACCTTAGGACTAGCGGGAACGATGAGCAGTTCTTC.